A selection of T cell receptor beta chains follows, all from one sample in a study of preoperative IRX-2 immunotherapy in early breast cancer. This table comes from immunoSEQ multiplex PCR, and its TCRdb copy is limited to in-frame clones, with some not included. The repertoire consists of under 50,000 clones, with roughly 80% occurring once and the leading ten covering about 1.5%. Sample: lymph node tissue, taken after IRX-2 immunotherapy. These TCRs come from a human donor with breast cancer. Each CDR3 is given with its conserved first and last residue. The order of the fields is clone size, V gene, J gene, D gene, CDR3 DNA, CDR3 protein. The D gene is left open where the match is weak. Clone sizes are given selectively: once, few, many, or a class where the clone is expanded.

-,TRBV6-8,TRBJ1-5,-,TGTGCCAGCAGTTTCCAGGGGCCGCGCTGGCATAGCAATCAGCCCCAGCATTTT,CASSFQGPRWHSNQPQHF
once,TRBV28,TRBJ1-5,TRBD1,TGTGCCAGCAGTTTATATGGACAGGGGGTCGCCTATCAGCCCCAGCATTTT,CASSLYGQGVAYQPQHF
-,TRBV5-1,TRBJ1-5,-,TGCGCCAGCAGCTTGATGGGTTATGGCAATCAGCCCCAGCATTTT,CASSLMGYGNQPQHF
-,TRBV7-4,TRBJ1-1,TRBD1,TGTGCCAGCAGCGGGAACAGGGGGAGCCGCACTGAAGCTTTCTTT,CASSGNRGSRTEAFF
once,TRBV15,TRBJ1-1,TRBD1,TGTGCCACCAGCAGTAATAAACCCCCGACAGGGAACGACACTGAAGCTTTCTTT,CATSSNKPPTGNDTEAFF
-,TRBV19,TRBJ2-1,TRBD2,TGTGCCAGTAGTATCTTACTAGCGGGGGGGCATGAGCAGTTCTTC,CASSILLAGGHEQFF
-,TRBV6-8,TRBJ1-1,-,TGTGCCATCAGGGCAGAACAGGGCTTGAACACTGAAGCTTTCTTT,CAIRAEQGLNTEAFF
-,TRBV6-8,TRBJ1-2,-,TGTGCCAGCAGCCTACAAACGCAGACAGCCGAAATCTATGGCTACACCTTC,CASSLQTQTAEIYGYTF
-,TRBV7-1,TRBJ2-5,TRBD1,TGTGCCAGCAGCTCACCTTCCTTGACAGGGGACGAGACCCAGTACTTC,CASSSPSLTGDETQYF
-,TRBV2,TRBJ1-4,-,TGTGCCAGCAAGAGGGGGGACAATGAAAAACTGTTTTTT,CASKRGDNEKLFF
-,TRBV29-1,TRBJ2-7,-,TGCAGCGCCGTGTCTGGCGGGCGGAGGCCTTACGAGCAGTACTTC,CSAVSGGRRPYEQYF
-,TRBV5-1,TRBJ1-1,-,TGCGCCAGCAGCTTGGCCGTGAGACAGATGAACACTGAAGCTTTCTTT,CASSLAVRQMNTEAFF
-,TRBV6-8,TRBJ2-7,TRBD1,TGTGCCAGCAGGGAATTTTACAGGGGGCGAGAGCAGTACTTC,CASREFYRGREQYF
-,TRBV5-1,TRBJ1-4,-,TGCGCCAGCATCCCAATGAGAAGTACAGGGATCGAAAAACTGTTTTTT,CASIPMRSTGIEKLFF
-,TRBV7-6,TRBJ2-7,-,TGTGCCAGCAGCCCTGGACCTAGCCACACCTACGAGCAGTACTTC,CASSPGPSHTYEQYF
-,TRBV29-1,TRBJ1-3,-,TGCAGCGTCGCCCCTGGGACTGGAAACACCATATATTTT,CSVAPGTGNTIYF
-,TRBV30,TRBJ1-3,-,TGTGCCTGGAGTGTACGGGGCACATTCTCTGGAAACACCATATATTTT,CAWSVRGTFSGNTIYF
-,TRBV11-1,TRBJ1-1,-,TGTGCCAGCAGCTCCTACAGGGTTCCCACTGAAGCTTTCTTT,CASSSYRVPTEAFF
-,TRBV18,TRBJ1-1,TRBD1,TGTGCCAGCTCACCACCGACAGGGCCAAACACTGAAGCTTTCTTT,CASSPPTGPNTEAFF
-,TRBV28,TRBJ2-3,TRBD2,TGTGCCAGCAGTCCACTAGCGGGGGGATTTAGGCGGAGCACAGATACGCAGTATTTT,CASSPLAGGFRRSTDTQYF
-,TRBV6-8,TRBJ1-5,-,TGTGCCAGCAGTGAGGGGCTAAGCAATCAGCCCCAGCATTTT,CASSEGLSNQPQHF
-,TRBV6-8,TRBJ1-1,-,TGTGCCAGCAGTTACTTGCGCAACACTGAAGCTTTCTTT,CASSYLRNTEAFF
-,TRBV11-3,TRBJ2-7,-,TGTGCCAGCAGCTTAGTTATGTCCACTTCAGGGTTGTACTTC,CASSLVMSTSGLYF
few,TRBV6-8,TRBJ2-1,TRBD2,TGTGCCAGCAGTTCCCTAGCGGGGGGTAGCTCCTACAATGAGCAGTTCTTC,CASSSLAGGSSYNEQFF
-,TRBV1,TRBJ2-5,-,TGCGCCAGCAGCCCTCGGAGGGCGGGGGATCAAGAGACCCAGTACTTC,CASSPRRAGDQETQYF
-,TRBV11-3,TRBJ2-5,TRBD2,TGTGCCAGCAGCTTGGACGGGGGGGGCCGAGAGACCCAGTACTTC,CASSLDGGGRETQYF
-,TRBV7-1,TRBJ1-5,-,TGTGCCAGCAGCTGGGGGGTGGATCAGCCCCAGCATTTT,CASSWGVDQPQHF
-,TRBV5-1,TRBJ2-1,-,TGCGCCAGCAGCTCTATTCCCAACAGGCCCGGGCTTACCTACAATGAGCAGTTCTTC,CASSSIPNRPGLTYNEQFF
-,TRBV7-8,TRBJ1-2,-,TGTGCCAGCAGCTCACAGGGTGGGCATGGCTACACCTTC,CASSSQGGHGYTF
-,TRBV11-3,TRBJ2-7,TRBD2,TGTGCCAGCAGCCGCGAAGGTGGCGGGGGGGCATACGAGCAGTACTTC,CASSREGGGGAYEQYF
few,TRBV6-8,TRBJ1-5,-,TGTGCCAGCAGCGCCGAGAGGGCGGACAATCAGCCCCAGCATTTT,CASSAERADNQPQHF
few,TRBV19,TRBJ2-3,TRBD2,TGTGCCAGTAGTATCCTTAGGTTTAGCGGGGGAGGCACAGATACGCAGTATTTT,CASSILRFSGGGTDTQYF
-,TRBV29-1,TRBJ1-2,-,TGCAGCGTTGAATATGGCGGGATCCGCGGGAATGGCTACACCTTC,CSVEYGGIRGNGYTF
-,TRBV7-7,TRBJ2-2,-,TGTGCCAGCAGCTACCCGACAAGGATTACGAACACCGGGGAGCTGTTTTTT,CASSYPTRITNTGELFF
-,TRBV11-3,TRBJ1-5,-,TGTGCCAGCAGCTTAGTCGTTGGACTAGTCGGGGGCAATCAGCCCCAGCATTTT,CASSLVVGLVGGNQPQHF
few,TRBV11-3,TRBJ2-2,TRBD1,TGTGCCAGCAGTTACACGGACAGGGGGACCGGGGAGCTGTTTTTT,CASSYTDRGTGELFF
-,TRBV30,TRBJ2-7,-,TGTGCCTGGAGTGTAGTGCCGCAGTCCAGGGGTGGCGAGCAGTACTTC,CAWSVVPQSRGGEQYF